The present T cell receptor beta chain was sequenced within a study of blood T cell repertoires in COVID-19. Study context: COVID-19 samples, acute and convalescent, were from the United States, Italy and Spain. T cells, B-cell-depleted T cells, or PBMCs supplied cDNA or gDNA.

Authors' processing steps: It was from reference gene primer amplification that nucleated cell counts were estimated. Sequencing used immunoSEQ multiplex PCR; TCRdb keeps in-frame clones, though not all of them. Clone size and V and J calls were adopted from that table, with D and trimming inferred from the DNA. The repertoire has about 49,000 clones, around 84% of them found once; the top ten carry 1.5% to 2%. V lost 8 bases, J lost 8 bases, and 9 bases lay in between. Germline loops: CDR1 ENHRY, CDR2 SYGVKD. The CDR3 extends over 11 amino acids. The material sequenced was peripheral blood. The receptor's source is a man aged 45 to 65 with acute or convalescent COVID-19. The chain links TRBV10-3 to TRBJ1-4, with D hard to call. CDR3 region: CAIRSGEKLFF. CDR3 DNA sequence: TGTGCCATCCGTAGCGGAGAAAAACTGTTTTTT.